The 24 T cell receptor beta chains presented below share a single source sample, sequenced in a study of CD8 T cells in ankylosing spondylitis. General observations from the study: Made up of roughly 8 highly homologous variants, a TCR beta motif appeared characteristic of ankylosing spondylitis blood.

TCRdb itself ran the 5' RACE reads through MiXCR, one entry per CDR3 protein. The sample comprises roughly 470,000 distinct CDR3 sequences, 25% to 30% of which are singletons, and roughly 0.9% rests with the top ten. The antigens of these receptors remain unknown. Specimen: blood, either unsorted or a sorted T cell fraction (not recorded which). The origin of the receptors is a male donor with ankylosing spondylitis.

V gene TRBV5-6 combines with J gene TRBJ2-4; 11 bases line up with TRBD1. Germline CDR1 SGHDT, CDR2 YYEEEE. This CDR3 is built from 14 residues. J lost 9 bases, V lost 4 bases, and 6 bases had no gene match. In nucleotides, the CDR3 is TGTGCCAGCAGCCCCTGGACAGGGGGCCCCATTCAGTACTTC. Protein sequence: CASSPWTGGPIQYF.

This clonotype was recorded a few times. The chain uses TRBV12-3 or TRBV12-4 and TRBJ1-5; no definite D call. Trimming removed 7 bases from V and 2 bases from J, with 18 bases in between. The CDR3 contains 16 residues. CDR3: CASTFSGVRGNQPQHF. The CDR3 bases are TGTGCCAGCACTTTTAGTGGGGTTAGGGGCAATCAGCCCCAGCATTTT.

This clonotype has a handful of counts. The V gene is TRBV14, the J gene TRBJ2-4; D is possibly TRBD1 (5 bases). This CDR3 has 18 amino acids. The germline V gene encodes CDR1 SGHDN and CDR2 FVKESK. Trimming cost V 1 base and J 0 bases, with 16 bases left between them. The CDR3 DNA sequence: TGTGCCAGCAGCCAAGCTGGGAAAGGGGATCTAGCCAAAAACATTCAGTACTTC. Translating gives CASSQAGKGDLAKNIQYF.

The chain joins TRBV20-1 to TRBJ2-5; no clear D gene. The ends were cut back, 6 bases at V and 7 bases at J, with 12 bases in the middle. The germline V gene encodes CDR1 DFQATT and CDR2 SNEGSKA (reference sequence). The CDR3 loop spans 11 amino acids. CDR3 DNA: TGCAGTGCGCATGCCCTTGGGACCCAGTACTTC. It encodes CSAHALGTQYF.

This clonotype turned up a few times. The chain carries TRBV5-1 and TRBJ1-1, with D uncertain. The CDR3 has 14 amino acids. The V gene lost 2 bases and the J gene lost 1 base, with 9 bases spanning the gap. Germline CDR1 reads SGHRS; CDR2 reads YFSETQ. The CDR3 loop reads CASSFENRNTEAFF. The CDR3 nucleotides are TGCGCCAGCAGCTTTGAAAACAGGAACACTGAAGCTTTCTTT.

The genes are TRBV2 and TRBJ2-1, with TRBD2 identical over 8 bases. With V trimmed by 3 bases and J by 11 bases, 9 bases remained unmatched. The CDR3 length is 14 residues. CDR1 is SNHLY and CDR2 is FYNNEI in the germline V gene. The CDR3 DNA sequence: TGTGCCAGCAGTGAGTTGGTAGCGGGGCAAAAGCAGTTCTTC. This sequence encodes CASSELVAGQKQFF.

This chain links TRBV5-6 with TRBJ1-1, with TRBD1 matching over 12 bases. The CDR3 covers 14 residues. CDR1 and CDR2 from the germline V gene are SGHDT and YYEEEE. With V trimmed by 4 bases and J by 6 bases, 4 bases remained unmatched. The CDR3 region has the DNA TGTGCCAGCAGCCCAGGGACAGGGGGCTCTGAAGCTTTCTTT. Translation: CASSPGTGGSEAFF.

The V gene is TRBV20-1, the J gene TRBJ1-2; D may be TRBD1 (5 bases). Trimming took off 5 bases at V and 5 bases at J, with 12 bases between the two ends. The CDR3 contains 12 residues. Germline CDR1 reads DFQATT; CDR2 reads SNEGSKA (reference sequence). The CDR3 nucleotides are TGCAGTGCTCGCAACTCAGGGTATGGCTACACCTTC. Protein sequence: CSARNSGYGYTF.

This clonotype has just a few counts. V is TRBV29-1 and J is TRBJ1-1, with 8 bases aligning to TRBD1. Germline CDR1 reads SQVTM; CDR2 reads ANQGSEA. The ends lost 2 bases at V and 3 bases at J; junction bases unmatched: 8. CDR3 length equals 15 residues. DNA of the CDR3: TGCAGCGTTGAAAGACAGGGGAACGGTCACACTGAAGCTTTCTTT. This codes for CSVERQGNGHTEAFF.

CDR3 sequence (DNA): TGTGCCAGCAGCCTCCGGGACAGGGGGGGGGGCACTGAAGCTTTCTTT. This gives the protein CASSLRDRGGGTEAFF. J is TRBJ1-1 and V is TRBV7-9; TRBD1 agrees at 11 bases. Germline assignment: CDR1 SEHNR and CDR2 FQNEAQ (reference sequence). This CDR3 spans 16 amino acids. J was trimmed by 4 bases and V by 5 bases; bases with no gene match: 9.

The V gene is TRBV20-1, the J gene TRBJ1-1; D gene ambiguous. This CDR3 comprises 12 residues. Germline values: CDR1 DFQATT, CDR2 SNEGSKA (reference sequence). V was shortened by 6 bases and J by 5 bases, with 13 bases between the two germline ends. The CDR3 sequence is CSARIMGTEAFF. CDR3 in DNA: TGCAGTGCCAGAATTATGGGAACTGAAGCTTTCTTT.

The chain employs TRBV5-1 and TRBJ2-6, with D possibly matching TRBD2 (5 bases). This CDR3 contains 16 residues. CDR1 is SGHRS, CDR2 YFSETQ, per germline. Deletions cut 4 bases from V and 2 bases from J, with 13 bases between. DNA of the CDR3: TGCGCCAGCAGCCCCCCGGGTAGCGCTGGGGCCAACGTCCTGACTTTC. Its protein product is CASSPPGSAGANVLTF.

A single count supports this clonotype. The rearrangement links TRBV11-3 to TRBJ1-1; the match to TRBD1 covers 10 bases. Trimming took 5 bases from V and 0 from J; bases not matched to a gene: 6. CDR1 and CDR2 from the germline V gene are SGHNT and YENEEA. The CDR3 loop spans 16 amino acids. CDR3 sequence (DNA): TGTGCCAGCAGCCCGGGACAGGGGCTTATGAACACTGAAGCTTTCTTT. Amino acids: CASSPGQGLMNTEAFF.

The chain is built from TRBV11-2 and TRBJ2-3; no firm D call. The CDR3 is made up of 18 amino acids. Trimming pared 5 bases from V and 0 bases from J, leaving 21 bases between. CDR1 and CDR2 (germline): SGHAT, FQNNGV. CDR3 coding DNA: TGTGCCAGCAGCCCCAGTAAGATGGTGGGCTATAGCACAGATACGCAGTATTTT. This sequence encodes CASSPSKMVGYSTDTQYF.

V usage is TRBV6-5 and J usage is TRBJ2-2; D is tentatively TRBD1 or TRBD2 (6 bases each). This CDR3 has 14 residues. Germline V gene data show CDR1 as MNHEY and CDR2 as SVGAGI. Trimming pared 2 bases from V and 4 bases from J, leaving 8 bases between. CDR3 in amino acids: CASSYEGGTGELFF. The CDR3 DNA is TGTGCCAGCAGTTACGAGGGGGGCACCGGGGAGCTGTTTTTT.

This clonotype showed up just a few times. The gene calls are TRBV29-1 and TRBJ1-2; D uncertain. The CDR3 spans 10 residues. The V gene's germline CDR1 is SQVTM and CDR2 ANQGSEA. V was shortened by 7 bases and J by 3 bases, with 6 bases between the two germline ends. The CDR3: CSAFDYGYTF. The CDR3 DNA reads as TGCAGCGCTTTCGACTATGGCTACACCTTC.

V usage is TRBV4-2 and J usage is TRBJ1-2; 9 bases align to TRBD1. V dropped 6 bases and J dropped 4; count of bases not matched to a gene: 12. Germline CDR1 and CDR2: LGHNA and YNFKEQ. The CDR3 contains 16 residues. The CDR3 region is CASSPSQRDRVYGYTF. CDR3 DNA: TGTGCCAGCAGTCCTTCCCAACGGGACAGGGTCTATGGCTACACCTTC.

The table lists this clonotype with a few counts. The DNA for the CDR3 is TGTGCCAGCAGCTTAGGTTGGGGACAGGGGTCTGGGGCTTTCTTT. It specifies CASSLGWGQGSGAFF. The gene calls are TRBV11-2 and TRBJ1-1; 10 bases map to TRBD1. CDR3 length equals 15 residues. Losses at the gene ends were 1 base for V and 11 bases for J; bases not matched to a gene: 10. The germline V gene encodes CDR1 SGHAT and CDR2 FQNNGV.

This clonotype has only a few counts. The V call is TRBV15, the J call TRBJ1-2, with D maybe TRBD1 (5 bases). CDR3 length: 16 residues. Trimming removed 1 base from V and 7 bases from J, with 19 bases in between. Germline loops: CDR1 LNHNV, CDR2 YYDKDF (reference sequence). For the CDR3, the DNA is TGTGCCACCAGCAGAGTTGAGGACTCTCGCGGGGGTGGCTACACCTTC. This codes for CATSRVEDSRGGGYTF.

The chain uses TRBV20-1 and TRBJ1-5, with D maybe TRBD1 (5 bases). The germline V gene encodes CDR1 DFQATT and CDR2 SNEGSKA (reference sequence). The CDR3 contains 18 residues. V was shortened by 5 bases and J by 4 bases, with 27 bases between the two germline ends. The DNA of the CDR3 is TGCAGTGCTTTACCCTACCAGGGTTTACAAACGAGGAATCAGCCCCAGCATTTT. Its protein product is CSALPYQGLQTRNQPQHF.

V is TRBV30 and J is TRBJ1-4; the D is unclear. V shed 2 bases and J shed 5 bases, with 12 bases lying between them. CDR3 length: 14 amino acids. CDR1 and CDR2 (germline): GTSNPN, SVGIG (reference sequence). In DNA, the CDR3 is TGTGCCTGGAGTAGCGGGAGTCAAAATGAAAAACTGTTTTTT. Protein product: CAWSSGSQNEKLFF. The full variable domain, with the rest looked up from reference TRBV30 and TRBJ1-4, is SQTIHQWPATLVQPVGSPLSLECTVEGTSNPNLYWYRQAAGRGLQLLFYSVGIGQISSEVPQNLSASRPQDRQFILSSKKLLLSDSGFYLCAWSSGSQNEKLFFGSGTQLSVL.

This rearrangement joins TRBV5-6 to TRBJ2-1; possibly TRBD2 for D (6 bases). CDR1 SGHDT and CDR2 YYEEEE come from the germline V gene. The CDR3 has 16 residues. The V and J ends lost 4 bases and 0 bases respectively, with 14 bases between them. CDR3 nucleotides: TGTGCCAGCAGCATCCGCGGGGTGAGCTCCTACAATGAGCAGTTCTTC. It translates to CASSIRGVSSYNEQFF.

V is TRBV7-7 and J is TRBJ2-5, with 7 bases fitting TRBD1. The CDR3 has 13 residues. Looked up from germline, CDR1 is SSHAT and CDR2 is FNYEAQ (reference sequence). The trim removed 1 base at V and 7 bases at J, leaving 3 bases unmatched. This CDR3 reads CASSLVAGGTQYF. CDR3 nucleotides: TGTGCCAGCAGCTTAGTGGCAGGGGGGACCCAGTACTTC.

This clonotype has only a few counts. V and J are TRBV5-1 and TRBJ2-2, with 8 bases identical to TRBD2. V was clipped by 0 bases and J by 2 bases; unmatched bases: 9. CDR1 is SGHRS, CDR2 YFSETQ, per germline. This CDR3 is 18 amino acids long. The CDR3 protein is CASSLAPLSGSNTGELFF. CDR3 nucleotide sequence: TGCGCCAGCAGCTTGGCACCTCTGAGCGGGAGTAACACCGGGGAGCTGTTTTTT.